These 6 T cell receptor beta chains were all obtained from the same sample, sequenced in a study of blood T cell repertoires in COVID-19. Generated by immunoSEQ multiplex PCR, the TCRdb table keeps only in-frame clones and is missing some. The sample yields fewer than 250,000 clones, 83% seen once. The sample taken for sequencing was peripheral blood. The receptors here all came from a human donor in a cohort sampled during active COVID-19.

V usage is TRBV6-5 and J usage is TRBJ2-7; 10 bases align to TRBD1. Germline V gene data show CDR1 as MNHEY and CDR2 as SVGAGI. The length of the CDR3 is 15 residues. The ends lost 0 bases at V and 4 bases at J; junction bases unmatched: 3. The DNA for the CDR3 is TGTGCCAGCAGTTACTCAGGACAGGGGGGGTACGAGCAGTACTTC. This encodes CASSYSGQGGYEQYF.

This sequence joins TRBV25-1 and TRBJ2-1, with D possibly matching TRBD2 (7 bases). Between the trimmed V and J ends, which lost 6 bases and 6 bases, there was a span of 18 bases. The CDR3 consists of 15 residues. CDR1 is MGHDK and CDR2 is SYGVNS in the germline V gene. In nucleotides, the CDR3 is TGTGCCAGCAGCCCATGGGGGGGCGCGGGCAATGAGCAGTTCTTC. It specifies CASSPWGGAGNEQFF.

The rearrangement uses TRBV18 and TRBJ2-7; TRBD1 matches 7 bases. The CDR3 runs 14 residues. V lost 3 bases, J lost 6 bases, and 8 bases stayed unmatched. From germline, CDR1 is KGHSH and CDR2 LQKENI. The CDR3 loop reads CASSPSTGASEQYF. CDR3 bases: TGTGCCAGCTCACCCTCCACAGGGGCTTCCGAGCAGTACTTC.

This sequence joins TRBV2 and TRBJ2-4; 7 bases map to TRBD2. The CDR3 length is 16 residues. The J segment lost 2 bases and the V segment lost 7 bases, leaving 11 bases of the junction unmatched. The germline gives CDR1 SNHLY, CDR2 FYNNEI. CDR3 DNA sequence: TGTGCCAGCACCGAATCTGCGGGGGATACCAAAAACATTCAGTACTTC. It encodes CASTESAGDTKNIQYF.

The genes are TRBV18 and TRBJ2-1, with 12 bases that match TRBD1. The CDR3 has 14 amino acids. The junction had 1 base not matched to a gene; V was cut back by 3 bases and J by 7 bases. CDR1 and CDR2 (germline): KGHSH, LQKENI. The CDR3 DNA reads TGTGCCAGCTCACCGGGACAGGGGGCTAATGAGCAGTTCTTC. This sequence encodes CASSPGQGANEQFF. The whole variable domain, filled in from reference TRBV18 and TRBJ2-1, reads NAGVMQNPRHLVRRRGQEARLRCSPMKGHSHVYWYRQLPEEGLKFMVYLQKENIIDESGMPKERFSAEFPKEGPSILRIQQVVRGDSAAYFCASSPGQGANEQFFGPGTRLTVL.

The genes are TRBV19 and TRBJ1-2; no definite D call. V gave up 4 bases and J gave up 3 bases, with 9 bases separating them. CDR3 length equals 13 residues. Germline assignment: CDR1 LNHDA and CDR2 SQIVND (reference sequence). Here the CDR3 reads CASSTREYYGYTF. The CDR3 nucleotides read TGTGCCAGTAGTACCCGGGAGTACTATGGCTACACCTTC.